The 15 T cell receptor beta chains below all came from one sample that was sequenced in a study of human T cells and chemical hapten exposure. The authors' total RNA extraction used unfractionated whole blood. Each CDR3 protein gets one entry after TCRdb re-called the 5' RACE reads with MiXCR. The sample has tens of thousands of distinct CDR3 sequences, 7.7% seen once; the top ten hold about 2.2%. Every receptor here comes from a male donor in good health.

There are a few counts of this clonotype. CDR3 DNA: TGTGCCATCAGTGCAACAGGGGTGGGAGAGACCCAGTACTTC. This encodes CAISATGVGETQYF. This chain uses TRBV10-3 with TRBJ2-5, with 7 nucleotides matching TRBD1. After removal of 4 bases from V and 4 bases from J, the junction contained 6 bases not matched to a gene. In germline, CDR1 is ENHRY, CDR2 SYGVKD. This CDR3 has 14 amino acids.

Ten or more counts support this clonotype. CDR3 DNA sequence: TGTGCCAGCAGTCTAGTTATTGCGGGGGACGAGCAGTACTTC. It is translated as CASSLVIAGDEQYF. V and J are TRBV6-1 and TRBJ2-7, with 7 bases identical to TRBD2. Per germline, CDR1 MNHNS and CDR2 SASEGT. J lost 5 bases, V lost 5 bases, and 9 bases had no gene match. The CDR3 is made up of 14 amino acids.

This clonotype was picked up a small number of times. The chain recombines TRBV12-3 or TRBV12-4 with TRBJ2-5; D is unresolved. V was cut by 6 bases and J by 0 bases, with 8 bases left in between. This CDR3 spans 13 amino acids. The CDR3 reads CASSDKYQETQYF. The CDR3 DNA is TGTGCCAGCAGCGACAAGTACCAAGAGACCCAGTACTTC.

This clonotype was picked up a small number of times. The rearrangement uses TRBV5-6 and TRBJ2-7; 12 bases line up with TRBD2. This CDR3 spans 13 amino acids. V lost 4 bases to trimming and J lost 5 bases; unmatched junction nucleotides: 1. Looked up from germline, CDR1 is SGHDT and CDR2 is YYEEEE. CDR3 loop: CASSRTSGNEQYF. Written as DNA, the CDR3 is TGTGCCAGCAGCCGGACTAGCGGGAACGAGCAGTACTTC.

This clonotype was observed at least ten times. J is TRBJ2-7 and V is TRBV29-1; unclear D gene. Germline loops: CDR1 SQVTM, CDR2 ANQGSEA. The V end lost 5 bases, the J end lost 4 bases, and 15 bases lay between the germline ends. The CDR3 spans 13 residues. This chain's CDR3 is CSVRPGPPYEQYF. CDR3 coding DNA: TGCAGCGTTCGTCCGGGTCCTCCATACGAGCAGTACTTC.

The chain uses TRBV20-1 and TRBJ1-4; weak D call: TRBD1 (6 bases). The CDR3 consists of 14 residues. Deletions cut 0 bases from V and 7 bases from J, with 12 bases between. Germline-derived CDR1 and CDR2 are DFQATT and SNEGSKA (reference sequence). DNA for the CDR3: TGCAGTGCTAGAGACATCCGGGACATTGAAAAACTGTTTTTT. It encodes CSARDIRDIEKLFF.

The rearrangement uses TRBV6-2 or TRBV6-3 and TRBJ2-1; D is unclear. The CDR3 sequence is 14 residues long. Germline loops: CDR1 MNHEY, CDR2 SVGEGT. The V end was cut by 2 bases, the J end by 0 bases, with 5 bases between. The CDR3 reads CASSYGSSYNEQFF. CDR3 DNA sequence: TGTGCCAGCAGTTACGGTTCCTCCTACAATGAGCAGTTCTTC.

This chain links TRBV11-2 with TRBJ2-7; 11 bases align to TRBD2. Germline loops: CDR1 SGHAT, CDR2 FQNNGV. V was clipped by 5 bases and J by 2 bases; unmatched bases: 11. The CDR3 runs to 17 residues. The CDR3 sequence is CASSVTSGSIETYEQYF. Here the CDR3 DNA reads TGTGCCAGCAGCGTAACTAGCGGGAGCATTGAAACCTACGAGCAGTACTTC.

The chain uses TRBV29-1 and TRBJ2-3, with 10 bases identical to TRBD2. Germline V gives CDR1 SQVTM, CDR2 ANQGSEA. V trimming: 6 bases; J trimming: 1 base; junction bases outside the gene matches: 16. The CDR3 is 18 amino acids. The CDR3 DNA reads TGCAGCGTGGCAAGGGTCAGCGGGAGGGCCGGGGGCACAGATACGCAGTATTTT. Translation: CSVARVSGRAGGTDTQYF.

J is TRBJ2-7 and V is TRBV25-1; D unresolved. V dropped 5 bases and J dropped 2 bases, with 13 bases sitting between them. Germline V gene sequence: CDR1 MGHDK, CDR2 SYGVNS. The CDR3 has 14 residues. The CDR3 region is CASSSDHIAYEQYF. The DNA for the CDR3 is TGTGCCAGCAGTTCGGACCACATAGCCTACGAGCAGTACTTC.

This clonotype showed up many times. The chain is built from TRBV2 and TRBJ2-4; 7 bases align to TRBD1. The CDR3 is made up of 16 amino acids. Unmatched junction bases numbered 5, after V lost 1 base and J lost 2 bases. Germline-derived CDR1 and CDR2 are SNHLY and FYNNEI. The CDR3 loop is CASSEVGGDPKNIQYF. The DNA for the CDR3 is TGTGCCAGCAGTGAAGTAGGGGGCGACCCCAAAAACATTCAGTACTTC.

This clonotype has a handful of counts. This chain joins TRBV5-6 and TRBJ1-1, with D possibly being TRBD1 (6 bases). The V and J ends lost 3 bases and 0 bases respectively, with 18 bases between them. Germline CDR1 is SGHDT and CDR2 is YYEEEE. CDR3 length equals 17 residues. CDR3 nucleotide sequence: TGTGCCAGCAGCTCGTCGGTACAGGGAAACCTGAACACTGAAGCTTTCTTT. It codes for CASSSSVQGNLNTEAFF. Supplemented by reference TRBV5-6 and TRBJ1-1, the full variable domain reads DAGVTQSPTHLIKTRGQQVTLRCSPKSGHDTVSWYQQALGQGPQFIFQYYEEEERQRGNFPDRFSGHQFPNYSSELNVNALLLGDSALYLCASSSSVQGNLNTEAFFGQGTRLTVV.

This clonotype was seen a handful of times. The chain couples TRBV20-1 to TRBJ2-3; 10 positions match TRBD2. CDR3 length: 17 residues. The V gene end was trimmed by 0 bases and the J gene end by 2 bases; junction bases not matched to a gene: 8. Looked up from germline, CDR1 is DFQATT and CDR2 is SNEGSKA (reference sequence). The CDR3 coding sequence is TGCAGTGCTAGAGATCCCAGGACTAGCGGAAACACAGATACGCAGTATTTT. This gives the protein CSARDPRTSGNTDTQYF.

CDR3 amino acids: CASSGKVADGASGANVLTF. The CDR3 nucleotides are TGCGCCAGCAGTGGAAAGGTAGCGGACGGTGCCTCTGGGGCCAACGTCCTGACTTTC. The chain uses TRBV10-2 and TRBJ2-6; D perhaps matches TRBD2 (6 bases). The V end lost 4 bases, the J end lost 0 bases, and 19 bases lay between the germline ends. Germline V gives CDR1 WSHSY, CDR2 SAAADI. The length of the CDR3 is 19 residues.

A remark on this clonotype: A clone one base away is much larger, so this may be a read error. This rearrangement joins TRBV18 to TRBJ2-6, with a tentative D call TRBD1 (5 bases). This CDR3 contains 14 residues. Germline V gives CDR1 KGHSH, CDR2 LQKENI. The CDR3 DNA follows: TGTGCCAGCTCACCACCGGCTGGGGCCAAAGTCCTGACTTTC. Translated, it gives CASSPPAGAKVLTF.